This TCR beta chain was captured in a study of CD8 T cells in Susac syndrome. Random hexamers served to reverse transcribe roughly 0.45 to 1 ug RNA. TCRdb re-analysed the immunoSEQ multiplex PCR reads in MiXCR, keeping a single row per CDR3 protein. The data show some 18,000 distinct CDR3 sequences, with 90% to 95% seen just once and less than 0.3% held by the top ten. The sequencing input was CD8+ T cells from PBMCs. This receptor was taken from a human donor in good health.

CDR3 nucleotides: TGTGCCACCTCCGGGACAGGGGGCTCGGGGGCGGAGTTCTTC. Protein product: CATSGTGGSGAEFF. The chain uses TRBV12-3 or TRBV12-4 and TRBJ2-1, with TRBD1 identical over 12 bases. J lost 14 bases, V lost 10 bases, and 15 bases had no gene match. The CDR3 sequence is 14 residues long.